The source of this TCR beta chain is a study of T cell repertoires in cytomegalovirus infection. Study details: CMV infection plus the matching HLA type was flagged by public TCR beta signatures.

From the reads, TCRdb called clonotypes with MiXCR, one entry per CDR3 protein. Here the sample spans some 940,000 distinct CDR3 sequences, less than 40% being singletons. Note on this clonotype: Its cognate antigen is unknown.

The V gene's germline CDR1 is SGHVT and CDR2 SQSDAQ. The length of the CDR3 is 16 residues. The V and J ends lost 3 bases and 0 bases respectively, with 14 bases between them. The specimen comprised cultured CD8+ T cells from PBMCs, sampled from culture after CMV antigen stimulation. The chain links TRBV7-4 to TRBJ1-1; tentatively, D is TRBD1 (5 bases). This receptor was taken from a human donor in good health (CMV status not recorded). Some clones in this sample may be carry-over from other donors' samples. This chain's CDR3 is CASSFRSGAMNTEAFF. In DNA form, the CDR3 reads TGTGCCAGCAGCTTCCGCTCCGGGGCTATGAACACTGAAGCTTTCTTT.